Following are 7 T cell receptor beta chains from one sample sequenced in a study of blood T cell repertoires in COVID-19. Profiled with immunoSEQ multiplex PCR; TCRdb holds only in-frame clones, not every one. The repertoire consists of about 210,000 clones, with approximately 82% occurring once and the leading ten covering 2.9%. Material: peripheral blood. The receptor set was obtained from a man over 45 with active or convalescent COVID-19.

The V gene is TRBV5-1, the J gene TRBJ1-3; a possible D gene is TRBD1 (6 bases). V was pared by 4 bases and J by 0 bases, with 20 bases between. The CDR3 consists of 18 residues. CDR1 is SGHRS and CDR2 is YFSETQ in the germline V gene. The CDR3 reads CASSTVGLGHSSGNTIYF. The CDR3 DNA follows: TGCGCCAGCAGCACCGTGGGGTTGGGACACAGCTCTGGAAACACCATATATTTT.

The chain joins TRBV3-1 (or the pseudogene TRBV3-2) to TRBJ1-3; D is unclear. The CDR3 contains 13 residues. From germline, CDR1 is LGHDT and CDR2 YNNKEL (reference sequence). The V end lost 7 bases, the J end lost 3 bases, and 10 bases lay between the germline ends. The CDR3 DNA follows: TGTGCCAGCACTCCCTACAGTGGAAACACCATATATTTT. It encodes CASTPYSGNTIYF.

This clone was recorded a few times. The V and J genes are TRBV9 and TRBJ2-1; D may be TRBD2 (6 bases). The CDR3 length is 15 residues. The germline V and J ends were trimmed by 0 bases and 2 bases, with 9 bases remaining between them. CDR1 is SGDLS, CDR2 YYNGEE, per germline. The CDR3, as DNA: TGTGCCAGCAGCGTAGGTGGGAGGCCCTACAATGAGCAGTTCTTC. It yields the protein CASSVGGRPYNEQFF.

The genes are TRBV2 and TRBJ1-5; D unclear. Germline V gene lookup returns CDR1 SNHLY and CDR2 FYNNEI. The V end lost 6 bases, the J end lost 3 bases, and 18 bases lay between the germline ends. The CDR3 sequence is 16 residues long. CDR3 sequence: CASSFRDPIFNQPQHF. The CDR3 bases are TGTGCCAGCAGCTTCCGGGATCCCATCTTCAATCAGCCCCAGCATTTT.

This rearrangement joins TRBV29-1 to TRBJ2-2; 7 positions match TRBD2. CDR3 length: 14 amino acids. V was pared by 7 bases and J by 3 bases, with 8 bases of the junction left unmatched. The germline gives CDR1 SQVTM, CDR2 ANQGSEA. CDR3 nucleotide sequence: TGCAGCGCCCTCAGCGGGAATCACACCGGGGAGCTGTTTTTT. It specifies CSALSGNHTGELFF.

For the CDR3, the DNA is TGTGCCAGCAGTTGGGACAGGGGGAAGAGAGGAACTGAAGCTTTCTTT. Translation gives CASSWDRGKRGTEAFF. The V call is TRBV2, the J call TRBJ1-1; 11 nucleotides line up with TRBD1. With V trimmed by 5 bases and J by 5 bases, 10 bases remained unmatched. Germline lookup yields CDR1 SNHLY and CDR2 FYNNEI. This CDR3 contains 16 residues.

The rearrangement joins TRBV5-4 to TRBJ1-4; D may be TRBD1 (5 bases). V was pared by 0 bases and J by 8 bases, with 17 bases between. The CDR3 has 16 amino acids. The germline CDR1 and CDR2 sequences are SGHNT and YYREEE (reference sequence). CDR3 nucleotides: TGTGCCAGCAGCTTGGTGGTGGGCAGGGTAAGGGAAAAACTGTTTTTT. It encodes CASSLVVGRVREKLFF.